This T cell receptor (beta chain) was identified in a study of CD8 T cells in Susac syndrome. In the case of this clonotype: Its antigen remains unknown.

V lost 10 bases and J lost 0, with 12 bases in between. The CDR3 spans 13 residues. Germline V gives CDR1 ENHRY, CDR2 SYGVKD. Study-level points and caveats: The authors acknowledged that the study's TCR sequencing and HLA analysis involved relatively few individuals.

After extraction with the RNeasy kit, about 0.5 to 1 ug of the RNA was reverse transcribed using random hexamers. Amplification of TCR beta CDR3 by immunoSEQ multiplex PCR spanned 54 Vbeta and 13 Jbeta. Each CDR3 protein is one row after TCRdb ran MiXCR on the immunoSEQ multiplex PCR reads. The repertoire holds fewer than 80,000 distinct CDR3 sequences, 95% seen once, with 0.24% in the top ten. Sequencing of TCR beta was performed on blood CD8+ and CD4+ T cells. The sequencing sample was made of CD8+ T cells from PBMCs. The TCR sequence derives from a human donor in good health. The chain employs TRBV10-3 and TRBJ1-1; TRBD1 might be the D (5 bases). CDR3 region: CATRDGLNTEAFF. CDR3 DNA: TGTGCCACGCGGGACGGATTGAACACTGAAGCTTTCTTT.